This T cell receptor (beta chain) was found in a study of CD8 T cells in ankylosing spondylitis. About this clonotype: Its antigen is not identified.

Trimming took 7 bases from V and 0 from J, leaving 13 bases between them. The CDR3 is made up of 15 amino acids. The germline CDR1 and CDR2 sequences are MNHEY and SVGAGI. Study-wide results and caveats: Blood of patients with ankylosing spondylitis appeared to be characterized by a TCR beta motif of several highly homologous variants.

TCRdb analysed the 5' RACE reads with MiXCR anew, one entry per CDR3 protein. There are 300,000 to 350,000 distinct CDR3 sequences in the sample; less than 25% occur only once, and roughly 3.6% lies in the top ten. The rearrangement links TRBV6-5 to TRBJ1-3; D is perhaps TRBD1 (5 bases). The sequenced sample consisted of blood, either unsorted or a sorted T cell fraction (not recorded which). This clonotype was obtained from a female donor with ankylosing spondylitis or in good health (not recorded which). The CDR3 spells CASTLDSFSGNTIYF. In DNA, the CDR3 is TGTGCCAGCACCCTCGACAGCTTCTCTGGAAACACCATATATTTT.